This T cell receptor (beta chain) was sequenced for a study of regulatory T cells in long-lasting Graves disease. Time point given: newly diagnosed GD, antithyroid drugs for less than 3 months. The TCR library was prepared using RNA isolated from PBMCs. This clonotype is a singleton in its sample. This may be a read error, as it is one base from a much larger clone. Combining iRepertoire HTBI primers with Arm-PCR of CDR3 regions, the authors built TCR beta libraries. TCRdb re-derived calls from the multiplex PCR reads in MiXCR, one entry per CDR3 protein. Among 400,000 to 500,000 distinct CDR3 sequences listed, about 15% were seen once. The CDR3 is made up of 13 amino acids. Germline V lookup: CDR1 SQVTM, CDR2 ANQGSEA. Trimming at V came to 4 bases and at J to 1 base, leaving 3 bases not matched to a gene. This same sample was also part of a study on T cells in Graves' hyperthyroidism and ophthalmopathy. Per that study: Graves' hyperthyroidism showing no ophthalmopathy progression within 18 months was considered stable. These patients, aged 18 to 65, had recently diagnosed hyperthyroidism lasting under 2 months. Diagnostic decisions used clinical symptoms, serum thyroxine and TRAb, thyroid ultrasound and orbital computed tomography. Most clonotypes that expanded in the thyroid above 0.001 also showed up in blood.

This rearrangement joins TRBV29-1 to TRBJ2-5; 7 bases are a match to TRBD2. This material consisted of peripheral blood mononuclear cells (PBMCs), taken at new diagnosis, from a patient treated with antithyroid drugs. This sequence was found in a woman aged 18-29 years with Graves disease. For the CDR3, the DNA is TGCAGCGTTGTCGGCGGGAGCCAAGAGACCCAGTACTTC. Translation gives CSVVGGSQETQYF.